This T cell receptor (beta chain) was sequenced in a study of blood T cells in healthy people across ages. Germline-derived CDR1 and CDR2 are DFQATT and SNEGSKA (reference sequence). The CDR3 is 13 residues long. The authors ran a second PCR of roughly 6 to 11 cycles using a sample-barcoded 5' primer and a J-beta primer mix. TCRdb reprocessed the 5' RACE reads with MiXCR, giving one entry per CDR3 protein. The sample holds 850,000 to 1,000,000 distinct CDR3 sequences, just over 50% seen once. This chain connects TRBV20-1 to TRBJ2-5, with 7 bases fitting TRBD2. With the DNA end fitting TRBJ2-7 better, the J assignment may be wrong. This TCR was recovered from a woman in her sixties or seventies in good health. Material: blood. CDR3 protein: CSASPASGYEQYF. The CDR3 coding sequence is TGCAGTGCTAGTCCCGCTAGCGGATACGAGCAGTACTTC.